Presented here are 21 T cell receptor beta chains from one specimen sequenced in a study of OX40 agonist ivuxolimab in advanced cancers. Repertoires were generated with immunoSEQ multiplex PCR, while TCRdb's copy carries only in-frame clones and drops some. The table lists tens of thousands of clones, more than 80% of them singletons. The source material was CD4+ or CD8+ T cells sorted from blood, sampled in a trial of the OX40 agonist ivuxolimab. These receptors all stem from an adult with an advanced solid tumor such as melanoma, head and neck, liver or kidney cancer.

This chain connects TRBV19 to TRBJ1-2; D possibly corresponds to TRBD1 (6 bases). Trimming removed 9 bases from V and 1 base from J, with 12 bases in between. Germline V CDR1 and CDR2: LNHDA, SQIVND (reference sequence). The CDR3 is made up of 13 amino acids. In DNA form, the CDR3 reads TGTGCCAGCCGGGACATTCTTAACTATGGCTACACCTTC. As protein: CASRDILNYGYTF.

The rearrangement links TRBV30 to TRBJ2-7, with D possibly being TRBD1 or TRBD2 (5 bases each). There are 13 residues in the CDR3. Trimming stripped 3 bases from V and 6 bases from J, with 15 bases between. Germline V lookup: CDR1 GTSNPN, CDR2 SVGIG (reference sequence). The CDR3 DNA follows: TGTGCCTGGAGAAGGGGACCACTAGGCGAGCAGTACTTC. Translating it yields CAWRRGPLGEQYF. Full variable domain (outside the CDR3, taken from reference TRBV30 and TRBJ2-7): SQTIHQWPATLVQPVGSPLSLECTVEGTSNPNLYWYRQAAGRGLQLLFYSVGIGQISSEVPQNLSASRPQDRQFILSSKKLLLSDSGFYLCAWRRGPLGEQYFGPGTRLTVT.

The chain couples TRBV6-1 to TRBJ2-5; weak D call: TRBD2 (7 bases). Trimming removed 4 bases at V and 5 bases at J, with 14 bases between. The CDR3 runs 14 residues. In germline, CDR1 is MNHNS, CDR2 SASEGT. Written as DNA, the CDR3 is TGTGCCAGCAGTGTGGCGGGGGCCAGGGAGACCCAGTACTTC. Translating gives CASSVAGARETQYF.

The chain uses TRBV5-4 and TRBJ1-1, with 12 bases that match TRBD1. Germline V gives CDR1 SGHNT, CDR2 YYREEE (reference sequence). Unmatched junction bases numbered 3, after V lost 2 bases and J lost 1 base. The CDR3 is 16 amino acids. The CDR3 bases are TGTGCCAGCAGCTTAGGGGGACAGGGGGCGAACACTGAAGCTTTCTTT. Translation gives CASSLGGQGANTEAFF.

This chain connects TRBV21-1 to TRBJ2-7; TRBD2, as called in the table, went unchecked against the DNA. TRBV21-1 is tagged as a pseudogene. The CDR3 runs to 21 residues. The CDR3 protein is CASSKRKQVRTSGIPSYEQYF. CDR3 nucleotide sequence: TGTGCCAGCAGCAAAAGGAAACAGGTGAGGACTAGCGGGATCCCATCCTACGAGCAGTACTTC.

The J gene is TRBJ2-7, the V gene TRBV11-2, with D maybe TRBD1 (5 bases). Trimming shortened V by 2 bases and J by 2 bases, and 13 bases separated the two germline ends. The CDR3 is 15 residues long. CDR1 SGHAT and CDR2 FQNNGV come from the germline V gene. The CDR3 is CASSLQGIPPYEQYF. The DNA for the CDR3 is TGTGCCAGCAGCTTACAGGGAATCCCCCCCTACGAGCAGTACTTC.

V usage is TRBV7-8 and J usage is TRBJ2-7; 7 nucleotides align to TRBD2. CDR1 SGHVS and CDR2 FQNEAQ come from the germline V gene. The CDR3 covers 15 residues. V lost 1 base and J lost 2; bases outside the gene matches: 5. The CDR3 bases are TGTGCCAGCAGCTTAGAGGCGGGAGACCCCTACGAGCAGTACTTC. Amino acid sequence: CASSLEAGDPYEQYF.

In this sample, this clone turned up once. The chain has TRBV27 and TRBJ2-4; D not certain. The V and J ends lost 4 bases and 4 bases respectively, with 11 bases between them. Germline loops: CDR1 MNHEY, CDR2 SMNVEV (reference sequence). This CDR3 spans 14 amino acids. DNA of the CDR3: TGTGCCAGCAGTTCCCGGGCCCGGAAAAACATTCAGTACTTC. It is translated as CASSSRARKNIQYF.

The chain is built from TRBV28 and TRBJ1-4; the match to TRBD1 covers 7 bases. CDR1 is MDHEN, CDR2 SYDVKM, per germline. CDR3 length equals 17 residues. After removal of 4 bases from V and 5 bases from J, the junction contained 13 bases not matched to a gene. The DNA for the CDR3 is TGTGCCAGCAGTTCAGGGCTAAGACAGGGACAAAATGAAAAACTGTTTTTT. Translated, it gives CASSSGLRQGQNEKLFF.

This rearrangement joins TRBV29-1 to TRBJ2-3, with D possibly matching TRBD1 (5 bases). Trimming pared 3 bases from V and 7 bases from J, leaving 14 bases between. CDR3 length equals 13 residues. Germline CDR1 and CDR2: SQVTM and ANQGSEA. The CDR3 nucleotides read TGCAGCGTTGATAGGGGCGATTCAAATACGCAGTATTTT. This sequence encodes CSVDRGDSNTQYF.

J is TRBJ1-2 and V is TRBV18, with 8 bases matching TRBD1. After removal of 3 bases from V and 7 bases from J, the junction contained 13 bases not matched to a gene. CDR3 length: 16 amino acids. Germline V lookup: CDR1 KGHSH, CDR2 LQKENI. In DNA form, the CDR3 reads TGTGCCAGCTCACCGCGGGACAGGATAACTCCTGGTGGCTACACCTTC. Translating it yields CASSPRDRITPGGYTF.

CDR3 in amino acids: CASSIGGTDTQYF. The DNA for the CDR3 is TGTGCCAGTAGTATAGGAGGGACAGATACGCAGTATTTT. The chain uses TRBV19 and TRBJ2-3, with TRBD2 as a possible D gene (5 bases). The V end lost 1 base, the J end lost 3 bases, and 5 bases lay between the germline ends. This CDR3 comprises 13 residues. From germline, CDR1 is LNHDA and CDR2 SQIVND (reference sequence).

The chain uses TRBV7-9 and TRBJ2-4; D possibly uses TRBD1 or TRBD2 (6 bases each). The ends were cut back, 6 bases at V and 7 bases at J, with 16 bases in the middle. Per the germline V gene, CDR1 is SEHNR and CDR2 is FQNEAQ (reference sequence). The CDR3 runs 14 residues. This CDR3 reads CASSHRQGGNIQYF. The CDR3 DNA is TGTGCCAGCAGTCATAGACAAGGGGGGAACATTCAGTACTTC.

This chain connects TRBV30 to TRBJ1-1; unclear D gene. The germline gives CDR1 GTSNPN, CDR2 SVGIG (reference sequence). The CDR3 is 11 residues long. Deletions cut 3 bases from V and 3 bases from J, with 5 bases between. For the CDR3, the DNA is TGTGCCTGGAGGGAGGACACTGAAGCTTTCTTT. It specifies CAWREDTEAFF.

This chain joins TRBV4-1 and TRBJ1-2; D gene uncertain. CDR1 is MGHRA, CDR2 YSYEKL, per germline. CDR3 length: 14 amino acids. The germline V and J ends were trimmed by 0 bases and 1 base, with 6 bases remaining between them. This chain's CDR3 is CASSQEKFNYGYTF. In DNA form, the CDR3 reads TGCGCCAGCAGCCAAGAGAAATTTAACTATGGCTACACCTTC.

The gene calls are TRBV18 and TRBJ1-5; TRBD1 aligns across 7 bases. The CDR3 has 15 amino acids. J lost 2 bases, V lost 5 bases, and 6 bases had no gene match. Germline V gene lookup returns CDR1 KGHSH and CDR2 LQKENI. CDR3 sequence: CASSTPGTGNQPQHF. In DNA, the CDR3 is TGTGCCAGCTCAACCCCCGGGACAGGCAATCAGCCCCAGCATTTT. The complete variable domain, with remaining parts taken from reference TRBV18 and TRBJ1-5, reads NAGVMQNPRHLVRRRGQEARLRCSPMKGHSHVYWYRQLPEEGLKFMVYLQKENIIDESGMPKERFSAEFPKEGPSILRIQQVVRGDSAAYFCASSTPGTGNQPQHFGDGTRLSIL.

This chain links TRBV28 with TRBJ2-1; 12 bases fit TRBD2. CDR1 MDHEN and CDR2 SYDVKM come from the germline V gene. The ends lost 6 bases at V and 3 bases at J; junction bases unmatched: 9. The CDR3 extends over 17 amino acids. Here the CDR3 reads CASRTTRTSGIYNEQFF. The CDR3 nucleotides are TGTGCCAGCAGAACTACTCGGACTAGCGGGATCTACAATGAGCAGTTCTTC.

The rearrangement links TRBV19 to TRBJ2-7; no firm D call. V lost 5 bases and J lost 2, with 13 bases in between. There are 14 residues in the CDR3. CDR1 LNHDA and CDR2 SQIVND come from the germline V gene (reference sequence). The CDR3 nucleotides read TGTGCCAGTAGTCGCCAGGCTGAAACCTACGAGCAGTACTTC. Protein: CASSRQAETYEQYF.

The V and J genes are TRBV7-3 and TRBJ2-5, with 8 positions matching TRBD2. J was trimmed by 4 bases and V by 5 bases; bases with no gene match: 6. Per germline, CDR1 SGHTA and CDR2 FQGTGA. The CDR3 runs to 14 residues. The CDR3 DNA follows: TGTGCCAGCAGCGTATCCGGGACTAGAGAGACCCAGTACTTC. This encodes CASSVSGTRETQYF.

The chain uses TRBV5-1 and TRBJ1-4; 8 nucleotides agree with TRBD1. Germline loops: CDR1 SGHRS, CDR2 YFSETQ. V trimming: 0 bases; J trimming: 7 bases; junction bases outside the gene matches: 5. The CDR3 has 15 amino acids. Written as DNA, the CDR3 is TGCGCCAGCAGCTTGGCGACAGGGGCCGGTGAAAAACTGTTTTTT. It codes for CASSLATGAGEKLFF. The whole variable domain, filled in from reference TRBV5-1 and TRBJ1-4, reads KAGVTQTPRYLIKTRGQQVTLSCSPISGHRSVSWYQQTPGQGLQFLFEYFSETQRNKGNFPGRFSGRQFSNSRSEMNVSTLELGDSALYLCASSLATGAGEKLFFGSGTQLSVL.

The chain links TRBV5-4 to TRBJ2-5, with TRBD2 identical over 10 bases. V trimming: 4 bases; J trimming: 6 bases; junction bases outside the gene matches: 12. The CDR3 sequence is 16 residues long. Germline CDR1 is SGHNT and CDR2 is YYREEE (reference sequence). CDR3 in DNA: TGTGCCAGCAGCAAGACGACTAGCGGGCTTCGGAAGACCCAGTACTTC. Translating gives CASSKTTSGLRKTQYF.